This T cell receptor (beta chain) was recorded in a study of beta chain features in type 1 diabetes. Only a few counts were recorded for this clone. Its antigen is as yet unknown. Central memory, naive, regulatory and stem cell-like memory CD4+ cells were sorted by CD45RO/CCR7/CD25/CD127/CD95/CD27. CDR1 is SQVTM, CDR2 ANQGSEA, per germline. Unmatched junction bases numbered 5, after V lost 2 bases and J lost 4 bases. The CDR3 covers 15 residues. Study-level points and caveats: Patients with Type 1 diabetes showed moderately but significantly shorter TCRB CDR3s in all four CD4+ subsets.

The entirety of the isolated RNA underwent reverse transcription, so expressed TCRB transcripts were sequenced. Each sample of naive, central memory or regulatory T cells had, on average, about 3.6 million reads. Assay: immunoSEQ multiplex PCR; the TCRdb copy retains only in-frame clones and omits some. The sample lists roughly 310,000 clones, 11% occurring once. The specimen was naive CD4+ T cells from blood. The TCR was taken from a woman under 40 in good health. The rearrangement links TRBV29-1 to TRBJ2-3; 11 bases align to TRBD2. CDR3 bases: TGCAGCGTTGAATTTAGCGGGAGGGCTCCAGATACGCAGTATTTT. Protein: CSVEFSGRAPDTQYF.